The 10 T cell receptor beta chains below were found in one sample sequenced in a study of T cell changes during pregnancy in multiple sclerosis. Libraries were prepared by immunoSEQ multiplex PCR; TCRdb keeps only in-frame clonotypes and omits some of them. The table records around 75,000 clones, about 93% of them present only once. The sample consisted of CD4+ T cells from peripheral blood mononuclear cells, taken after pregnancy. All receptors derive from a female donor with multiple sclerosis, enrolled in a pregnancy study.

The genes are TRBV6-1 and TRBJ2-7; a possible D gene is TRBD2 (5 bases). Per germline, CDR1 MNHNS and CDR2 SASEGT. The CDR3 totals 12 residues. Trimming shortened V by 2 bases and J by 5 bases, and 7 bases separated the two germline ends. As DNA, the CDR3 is TGTGCCAGCAGTGAATCGGGAAACGAGCAGTACTTC. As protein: CASSESGNEQYF.

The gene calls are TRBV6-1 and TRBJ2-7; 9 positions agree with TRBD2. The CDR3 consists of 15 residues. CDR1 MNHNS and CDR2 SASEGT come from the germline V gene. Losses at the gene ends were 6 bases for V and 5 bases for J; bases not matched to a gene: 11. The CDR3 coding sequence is TGTGCCAGCAGAGGACTAGCGATCACGGGGGACGAGCAGTACTTC. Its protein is CASRGLAITGDEQYF.

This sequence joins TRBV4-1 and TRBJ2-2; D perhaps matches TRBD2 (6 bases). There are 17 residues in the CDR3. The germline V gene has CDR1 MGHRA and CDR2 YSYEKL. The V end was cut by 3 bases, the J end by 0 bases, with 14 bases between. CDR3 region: CASSHPGTDANTGELFF. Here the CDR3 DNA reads TGCGCCAGCAGCCACCCCGGGACTGACGCGAACACCGGGGAGCTGTTTTTT.

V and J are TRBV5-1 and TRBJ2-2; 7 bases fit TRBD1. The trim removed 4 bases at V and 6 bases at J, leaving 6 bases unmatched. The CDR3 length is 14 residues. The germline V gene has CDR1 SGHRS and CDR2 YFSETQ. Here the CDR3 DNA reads TGCGCCAGCAGCAACTCTCAGGGGGCCGGGGAGCTGTTTTTT. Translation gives CASSNSQGAGELFF.

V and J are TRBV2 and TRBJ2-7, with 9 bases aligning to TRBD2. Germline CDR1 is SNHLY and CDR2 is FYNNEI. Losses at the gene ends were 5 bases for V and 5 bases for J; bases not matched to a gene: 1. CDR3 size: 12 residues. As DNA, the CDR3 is TGTGCCAGCAGTCGGACTAGCGACGAGCAGTACTTC. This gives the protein CASSRTSDEQYF.

CDR3 in amino acids: CASSLVEGISNQPQHF. The CDR3 DNA reads as TGTGCCAGCAGCTTAGTCGAGGGAATAAGCAATCAGCCCCAGCATTTT. The chain is built from TRBV7-6 and TRBJ1-5, with no clear D. This CDR3 is built from 16 residues. With 1 base removed from V and 1 base from J, the gap between germline ends came to 11 bases. CDR1 and CDR2 (germline): SGHVS, FNYEAQ.

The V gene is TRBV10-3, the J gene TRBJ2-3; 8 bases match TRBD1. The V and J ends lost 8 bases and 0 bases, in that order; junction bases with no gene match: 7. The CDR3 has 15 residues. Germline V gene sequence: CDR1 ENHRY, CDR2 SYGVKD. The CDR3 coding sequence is TGTGCCATCGGGGTCCAGGGGGCTAGCACAGATACGCAGTATTTT. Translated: CAIGVQGASTDTQYF.

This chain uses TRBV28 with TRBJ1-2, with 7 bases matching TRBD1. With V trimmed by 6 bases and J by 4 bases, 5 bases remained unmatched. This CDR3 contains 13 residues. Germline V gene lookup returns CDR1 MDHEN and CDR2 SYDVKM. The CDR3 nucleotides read TGTGCCAGCAGCGGAGGGACAGCCTATGGCTACACCTTC. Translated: CASSGGTAYGYTF.

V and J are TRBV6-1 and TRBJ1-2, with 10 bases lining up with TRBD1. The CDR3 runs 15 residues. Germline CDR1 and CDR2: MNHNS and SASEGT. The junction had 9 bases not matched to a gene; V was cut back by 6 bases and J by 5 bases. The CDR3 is CASRPDRGRMYGYTF. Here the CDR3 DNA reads TGTGCCAGCAGACCCGACAGGGGGCGTATGTATGGCTACACCTTC.

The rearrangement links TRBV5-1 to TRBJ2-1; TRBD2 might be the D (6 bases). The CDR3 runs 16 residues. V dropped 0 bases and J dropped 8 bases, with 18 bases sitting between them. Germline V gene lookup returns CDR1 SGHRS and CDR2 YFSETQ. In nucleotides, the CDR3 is TGCGCCAGCAGCTTGGTGCAGGGAGGAGGCGGCCATGAGCAGTTCTTC. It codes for CASSLVQGGGGHEQFF.